This T cell receptor beta chain was recorded in a study of T cells after yellow fever vaccination. V was trimmed by 1 base and J by 0 bases, leaving 17 bases between them. This CDR3 comprises 19 residues. CDR1 is SGDLS, CDR2 YYNGEE, per germline. TCRdb re-called the 5' RACE reads through MiXCR, storing one row per CDR3 protein. This table holds roughly 250,000 distinct CDR3 sequences, approximately 13% found once. J is TRBJ2-6 and V is TRBV9; D not certain. The specimen comprised CD4+ T cells sorted from PBMCs, sampled 45 days after the yellow fever booster vaccination. The receptor's source is a man aged 30 to 39 who received the YFV17D yellow fever vaccine. The CDR3 protein is CASSVFFSRTFSGANVLTF. As DNA, the CDR3 is TGTGCCAGCAGCGTATTTTTTTCAAGGACCTTCTCTGGGGCCAACGTCCTGACTTTC.